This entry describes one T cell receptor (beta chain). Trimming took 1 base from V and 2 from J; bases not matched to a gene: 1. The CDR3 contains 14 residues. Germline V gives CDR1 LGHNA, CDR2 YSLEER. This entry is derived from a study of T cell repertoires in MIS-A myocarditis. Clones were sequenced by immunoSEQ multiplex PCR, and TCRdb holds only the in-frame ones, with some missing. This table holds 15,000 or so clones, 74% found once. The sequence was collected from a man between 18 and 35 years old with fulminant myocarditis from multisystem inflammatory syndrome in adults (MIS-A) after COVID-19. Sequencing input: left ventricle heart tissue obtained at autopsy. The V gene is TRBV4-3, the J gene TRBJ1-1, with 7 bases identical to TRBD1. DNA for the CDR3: TGCGCCAGCAGCCAAGGACAGGGCAACACTGAAGCTTTCTTT. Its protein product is CASSQGQGNTEAFF.